A single sample is the source of the 17 T cell receptor beta chains below, sequenced in a study of cytotoxic CD8 clonotypes in ibrutinib-treated CLL. Using immunoSEQ multiplex PCR, the repertoire was profiled, and TCRdb retains in-frame clones only, with some absent. The data show 150,000 or so clones, approximately 85% seen once. The sequencing used PBMCs, collected after 24 months of ibrutinib treatment. The receptors derive from a human donor with chronic lymphocytic leukemia.

The CDR3: CASSPHSGGGGPEAFF. The DNA of the CDR3 is TGTGCCAGCAGCCCCCACAGTGGGGGGGGAGGGCCTGAAGCTTTCTTT. The rearrangement links TRBV7-9 to TRBJ1-1; possibly TRBD1 for D (5 bases). Germline values: CDR1 SEHNR, CDR2 FQNEAQ (reference sequence). V shed 5 bases and J shed 6 bases, with 22 bases lying between them. This CDR3 contains 16 residues.

This chain joins TRBV5-1 and TRBJ1-6; perhaps TRBD1 as D (6 bases). Per germline, CDR1 SGHRS and CDR2 YFSETQ. The CDR3 is 17 residues long. Trimming cost V 0 bases and J 7 bases, with 17 bases left between them. CDR3 sequence (DNA): TGCGCCAGCAGCTTGGACGGGACATCGATAGGGAATTCACCCCTCCACTTT. It encodes CASSLDGTSIGNSPLHF.

CDR3 coding DNA: TGTGCCTGGAGTGTACGCCTCACAGATACGCAGTATTTT. Translating it yields CAWSVRLTDTQYF. The chain couples TRBV30 to TRBJ2-3; D not resolved. Deletions cut 0 bases from V and 2 bases from J, with 6 bases between. Germline CDR1 is GTSNPN and CDR2 is SVGIG (reference sequence). The CDR3 is made up of 13 amino acids.

The gene calls are TRBV5-1 and TRBJ2-3, with D possibly matching TRBD1 (5 bases). Trimming pared 4 bases from V and 1 base from J, leaving 7 bases between. Germline-derived CDR1 and CDR2 are SGHRS and YFSETQ. The CDR3 extends over 13 amino acids. CDR3 nucleotides: TGCGCCAGCAGCGTACAGGGCACAGATACGCAGTATTTT. Protein product: CASSVQGTDTQYF.

This clone has just one count. The chain is built from TRBV4-3 and TRBJ2-3; 8 positions agree with TRBD1. There are 16 residues in the CDR3. V dropped 4 bases and J dropped 1; count of bases not matched to a gene: 7. The germline gives CDR1 LGHNA, CDR2 YSLEER. The CDR3 bases are TGCGCCAGCAGCCGAAAGACGGACAGGGGCACAGATACGCAGTATTTT. Translating gives CASSRKTDRGTDTQYF.

In its sample, this clone was seen once. J is TRBJ1-1 and V is TRBV29-1, with D possibly being TRBD1 (5 bases). Looked up from germline, CDR1 is SQVTM and CDR2 is ANQGSEA. The V gene lost 7 bases and the J gene lost 2 bases, with 20 bases spanning the gap. This CDR3 spans 15 amino acids. CDR3 region: CSAGVTGHENTEAFF. CDR3 nucleotide sequence: TGCAGCGCCGGCGTAACAGGCCACGAAAACACTGAAGCTTTCTTT.

The rearrangement links TRBV4-1 to TRBJ2-7; 11 nucleotides align to TRBD2. The V gene end was trimmed by 4 bases and the J gene end by 4 bases; junction bases not matched to a gene: 6. The CDR3 is 15 residues long. Looked up from germline, CDR1 is MGHRA and CDR2 is YSYEKL. CDR3 sequence reads: CASSLRLAGPYEQYF. Written as DNA, the CDR3 is TGCGCCAGCAGCCTAAGACTAGCGGGACCTTACGAGCAGTACTTC.

The V gene is TRBV28, the J gene TRBJ2-2, with TRBD2 matching 8 bases. The CDR3 length is 16 residues. With 5 bases clipped from V and 0 bases from J, the junction kept 5 bases outside the gene matches. Germline V CDR1 and CDR2: MDHEN, SYDVKM. DNA of the CDR3: TGTGCCAGCAGTACCCGACTAGCGACGAACACCGGGGAGCTGTTTTTT. Its protein product is CASSTRLATNTGELFF.

V and J are TRBV4-3 and TRBJ2-7, with D perhaps matching TRBD2 (5 bases). The length of the CDR3 is 13 residues. Trimming pared 0 bases from V and 4 bases from J, leaving 7 bases between. The germline V gene has CDR1 LGHNA and CDR2 YSLEER. The CDR3 sequence is CASSQDRGYEQYF. The CDR3 bases are TGCGCCAGCAGCCAAGATCGGGGTTACGAGCAGTACTTC.

This clone was found once. The chain couples TRBV27 to TRBJ2-1; the match to TRBD2 covers 7 bases. J gave up 5 bases and V 6 bases, and 10 bases lay outside the gene matches. CDR3 size: 15 residues. Germline CDR1 is MNHEY and CDR2 is SMNVEV (reference sequence). The CDR3, as DNA: TGTGCCAGCAGCGAACTAACCGCGGGGGACAATGAGCAGTTCTTC. It yields the protein CASSELTAGDNEQFF.

The chain combines TRBV4-2 with TRBJ2-3; D gene uncertain. Germline lookup yields CDR1 LGHNA and CDR2 YNFKEQ. V lost 0 bases, J lost 2 bases, and 6 bases lay in between. This CDR3 has 14 residues. CDR3 DNA sequence: TGTGCCAGCAGCCAAGATGGCTACACAGATACGCAGTATTTT. Translated: CASSQDGYTDTQYF.

The chain employs TRBV5-1 and TRBJ1-5; 10 bases match TRBD1. V was pared by 6 bases and J by 1 base, with 4 bases of the junction left unmatched. The CDR3 has 15 residues. The germline CDR1 and CDR2 sequences are SGHRS and YFSETQ. For the CDR3, the DNA is TGCGCCAGCAAGCCGACAGGGGGCAGCAATCAGCCCCAGCATTTT. Translation: CASKPTGGSNQPQHF.

The chain combines TRBV10-3 with TRBJ2-3; D assignment may be TRBD1 or TRBD2 (5 bases each). Germline lookup yields CDR1 ENHRY and CDR2 SYGVKD. V was cut by 0 bases and J by 5 bases, with 9 bases left in between. The CDR3 has 14 amino acids. CDR3 in amino acids: CAISESIGGDTQYF. CDR3 bases: TGTGCCATCAGTGAGTCGATTGGGGGAGATACGCAGTATTTT.

The genes are TRBV7-3 and TRBJ2-7; D possibly corresponds to TRBD2 (5 bases). V dropped 2 bases and J dropped 6 bases, with 8 bases sitting between them. The length of the CDR3 is 12 residues. Germline V gene lookup returns CDR1 SGHTA and CDR2 FQGTGA. This CDR3 is CASSLDAGEQYF. CDR3 bases: TGTGCCAGCAGCTTAGATGCGGGCGAGCAGTACTTC.

This chain uses TRBV28 with TRBJ2-1; TRBD1 matches 7 bases. V lost 6 bases to trimming and J lost 5 bases; unmatched junction nucleotides: 13. The CDR3 spans 16 residues. Germline values: CDR1 MDHEN, CDR2 SYDVKM. CDR3 sequence: CASSPNVWGQNNEQFF. The CDR3 DNA follows: TGTGCCAGCAGCCCTAACGTGTGGGGACAGAACAATGAGCAGTTCTTC.

The rearrangement links TRBV5-6 to TRBJ2-3, with 11 bases fitting TRBD2. The CDR3 has 16 amino acids. Germline V gene lookup returns CDR1 SGHDT and CDR2 YYEEEE. The V and J ends lost 4 bases and 2 bases, in that order; junction bases with no gene match: 6. CDR3 residues: CASSETSGAYTDTQYF. DNA for the CDR3: TGTGCCAGCAGCGAGACTAGCGGGGCATACACAGATACGCAGTATTTT.

The rearrangement uses TRBV30 and TRBJ1-2; no reliable D call. The CDR3 consists of 13 residues. Per the germline V gene, CDR1 is GTSNPN and CDR2 is SVGIG (reference sequence). V lost 2 bases, J lost 8 bases, and 15 bases lay in between. The CDR3 DNA sequence: TGTGCCTGGAGTACCCCACCACTCGGGGGCTACACCTTC. Translated: CAWSTPPLGGYTF.